This TCR beta chain was sequenced for a study of cytomegalovirus exposure and HLA in healthy donors. Regarding the study as a whole: Accurate prediction of HLA-A and HLA-B alleles (for most subjects) was reportedly achieved from TCR beta sequences. With high specificity and sensitivity, the classifier reportedly diagnosed cytomegalovirus status. Excluded: some indistinguishable V segments such as TRBV6-2 and TRBV6-3. In a later analysis, at a false discovery rate of 0.05, approximately 16,000 TCR beta sequences were associated with HLA alleles.

A remark on this clone: Its antigen remains unknown.

V shed 7 bases and J shed 4 bases, with 13 bases lying between them. This CDR3 is built from 13 residues. Germline V lookup: CDR1 MDHEN, CDR2 SYDVKM. The primer mix had 60 Vbeta and 13 Jbeta primers. Data came from immunoSEQ multiplex PCR; TCRdb stores just in-frame clones and leaves some out. There are about 140,000 clones in the sample; around 79% occur only once, and approximately 0.97% lies in the top ten. Sequencing input: PBMCs. The chain is built from TRBV28 and TRBJ1-2; D is undetermined. This TCR derives from a man younger than 35 in good health and CMV-seronegative. The CDR3 DNA sequence: TGTGCCAGCATCGACACCTTAAGCTATGGCTACACCTTC. As protein: CASIDTLSYGYTF.